This T cell receptor beta chain was sequenced during a study of graft-versus-host responses after intestinal transplantation. Study in general: Multivisceral, liver-intestinal, or isolated intestinal transplants were received by the recipients.

For this clone: Its specificity is unknown.

Generated by immunoSEQ multiplex PCR, the TCRdb table keeps only in-frame clones and is missing some. The table lists 45,000 to 50,000 clones, around 90% of them singletons. V lost 3 bases and J lost 2, with 8 bases in between. The germline V gene has CDR1 SGHTA and CDR2 FQGNSA. There are 13 residues in the CDR3. This chain connects TRBV7-2 to TRBJ2-7; D uncertain. The input for sequencing was unstimulated CD4+ T cells sorted from spleen or lymph node cells, taken before transplant. The TCR sequence derives from a human donor who was the organ donor for an intestinal transplant. DNA for the CDR3: TGTGCCAGCAGCTTCGACGCACCCTACGAGCAGTACTTC. Protein: CASSFDAPYEQYF.